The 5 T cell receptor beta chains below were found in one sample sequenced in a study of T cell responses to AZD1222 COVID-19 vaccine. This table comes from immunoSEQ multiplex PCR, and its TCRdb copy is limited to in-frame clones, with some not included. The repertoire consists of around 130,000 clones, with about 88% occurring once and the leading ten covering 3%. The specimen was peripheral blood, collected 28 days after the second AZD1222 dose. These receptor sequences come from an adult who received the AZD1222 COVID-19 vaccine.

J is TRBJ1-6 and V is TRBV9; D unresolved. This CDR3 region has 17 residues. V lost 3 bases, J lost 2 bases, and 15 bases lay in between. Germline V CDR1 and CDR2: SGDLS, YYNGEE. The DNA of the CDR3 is TGTGCCAGCAGCGCTACTACACTAGACCCCTATAATTCACCCCTCCACTTT. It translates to CASSATTLDPYNSPLHF.

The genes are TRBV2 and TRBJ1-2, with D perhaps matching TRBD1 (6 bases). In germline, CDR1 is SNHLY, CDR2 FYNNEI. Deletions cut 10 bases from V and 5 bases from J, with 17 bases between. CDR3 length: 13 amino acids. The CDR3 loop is CATWGGRAYGYTF. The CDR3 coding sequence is TGTGCCACCTGGGGGGGCAGGGCATATGGCTACACCTTC.

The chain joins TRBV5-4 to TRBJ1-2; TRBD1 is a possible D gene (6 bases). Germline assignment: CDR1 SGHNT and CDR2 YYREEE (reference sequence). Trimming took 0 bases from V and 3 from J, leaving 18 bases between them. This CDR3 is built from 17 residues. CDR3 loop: CASSLDLDSRNHYGYTF. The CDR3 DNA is TGTGCCAGCAGCTTGGACTTGGACAGCCGTAACCACTATGGCTACACCTTC.

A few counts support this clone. CDR3 bases: TGTGCCAGCAGCCCTCCGGCGGGGTACACTGAAGCTTTCTTT. This translates into CASSPPAGYTEAFF. The chain uses TRBV5-6 and TRBJ1-1; D uncertain. Germline loops: CDR1 SGHDT, CDR2 YYEEEE. This CDR3 is built from 14 residues. The V end lost 4 bases, the J end lost 3 bases, and 13 bases lay between the germline ends.

The CDR3 loop is CASSSIRDRDRSEKLFF. CDR3 in DNA: TGTGCCAGCAGCTCGATCCGGGACAGGGATAGATCTGAAAAACTGTTTTTT. This sequence joins TRBV11-2 and TRBJ1-4, with TRBD1 identical over 9 bases. The CDR3 contains 17 residues. V shed 4 bases and J 7 bases; nucleotides not matched to a gene: 13. Germline lookup yields CDR1 SGHAT and CDR2 FQNNGV.